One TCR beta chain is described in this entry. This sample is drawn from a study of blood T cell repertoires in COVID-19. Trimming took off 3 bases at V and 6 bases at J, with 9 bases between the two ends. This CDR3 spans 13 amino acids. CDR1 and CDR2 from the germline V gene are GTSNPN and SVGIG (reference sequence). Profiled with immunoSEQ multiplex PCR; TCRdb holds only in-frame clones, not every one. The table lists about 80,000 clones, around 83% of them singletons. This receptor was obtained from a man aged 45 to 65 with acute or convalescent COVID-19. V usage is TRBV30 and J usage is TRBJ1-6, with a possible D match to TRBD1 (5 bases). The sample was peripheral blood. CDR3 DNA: TGTGCCTGGAGGGCAGGGTTTAATTCACCCCTCCACTTT. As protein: CAWRAGFNSPLHF. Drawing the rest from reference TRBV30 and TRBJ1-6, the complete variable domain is SQTIHQWPATLVQPVGSPLSLECTVEGTSNPNLYWYRQAAGRGLQLLFYSVGIGQISSEVPQNLSASRPQDRQFILSSKKLLLSDSGFYLCAWRAGFNSPLHFGNGTRLTVT.